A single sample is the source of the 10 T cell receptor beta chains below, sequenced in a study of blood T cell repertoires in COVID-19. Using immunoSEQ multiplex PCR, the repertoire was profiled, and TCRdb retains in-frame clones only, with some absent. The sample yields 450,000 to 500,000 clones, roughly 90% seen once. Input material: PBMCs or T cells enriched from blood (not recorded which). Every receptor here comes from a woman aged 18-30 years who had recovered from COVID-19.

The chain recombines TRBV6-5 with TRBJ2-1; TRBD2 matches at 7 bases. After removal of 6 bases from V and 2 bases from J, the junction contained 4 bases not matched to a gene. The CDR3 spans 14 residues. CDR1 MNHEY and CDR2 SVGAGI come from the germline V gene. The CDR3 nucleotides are TGTGCCAGCAGGCCTCGGGGGGCCTACAATGAGCAGTTCTTC. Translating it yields CASRPRGAYNEQFF.

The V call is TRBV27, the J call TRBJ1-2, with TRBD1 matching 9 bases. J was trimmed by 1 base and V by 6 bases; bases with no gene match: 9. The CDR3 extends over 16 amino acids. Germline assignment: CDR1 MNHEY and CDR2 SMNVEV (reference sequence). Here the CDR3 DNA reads TGTGCCAGCAGCGGGACAGGGTCCCTCGTTAACTATGGCTACACCTTC. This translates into CASSGTGSLVNYGYTF.

The CDR3 DNA reads as TGTGCCAGTAGGGACAGGATCTCTGGAAACACCATATATTTT. Translating gives CASRDRISGNTIYF. The chain has TRBV19 and TRBJ1-3; TRBD1 agrees at 7 bases. Germline V gene data show CDR1 as LNHDA and CDR2 as SQIVND (reference sequence). The CDR3 has 14 residues. After removal of 6 bases from V and 0 bases from J, the junction contained 2 bases not matched to a gene.

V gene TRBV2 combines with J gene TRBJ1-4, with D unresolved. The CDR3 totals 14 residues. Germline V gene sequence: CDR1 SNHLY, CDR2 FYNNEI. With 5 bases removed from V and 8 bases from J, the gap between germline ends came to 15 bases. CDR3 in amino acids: CASSRPQEVEKLFF. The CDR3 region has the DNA TGTGCCAGCAGTAGGCCCCAGGAGGTGGAAAAACTGTTTTTT. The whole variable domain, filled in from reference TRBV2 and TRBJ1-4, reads EPEVTQTPSHQVTQMGQEVILRCVPISNHLYFYWYRQILGQKVEFLVSFYNNEISEKSEIFDDQFSVERPDGSNFTLKIRSTKLEDSAMYFCASSRPQEVEKLFFGSGTQLSVL.

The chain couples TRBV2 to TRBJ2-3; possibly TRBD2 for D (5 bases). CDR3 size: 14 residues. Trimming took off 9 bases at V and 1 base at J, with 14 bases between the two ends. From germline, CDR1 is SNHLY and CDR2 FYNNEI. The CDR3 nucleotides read TGTGCCAGAACGCTCTCCGGGGGCACAGATACGCAGTATTTT. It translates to CARTLSGGTDTQYF.

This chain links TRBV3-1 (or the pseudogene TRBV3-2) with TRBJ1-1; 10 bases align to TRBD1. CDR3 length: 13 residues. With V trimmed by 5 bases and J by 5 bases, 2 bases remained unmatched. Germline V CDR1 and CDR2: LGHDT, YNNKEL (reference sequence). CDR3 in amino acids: CASSDRGRTEAFF. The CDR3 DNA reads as TGTGCCAGCAGCGACAGGGGGCGAACTGAAGCTTTCTTT.

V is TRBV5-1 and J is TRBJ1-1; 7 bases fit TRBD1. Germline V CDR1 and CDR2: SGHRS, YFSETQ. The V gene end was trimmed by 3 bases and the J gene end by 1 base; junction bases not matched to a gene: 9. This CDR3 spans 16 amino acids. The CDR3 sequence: CASSSNTGEPNTEAFF. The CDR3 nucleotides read TGCGCCAGCAGCTCAAACACAGGGGAACCGAACACTGAAGCTTTCTTT.

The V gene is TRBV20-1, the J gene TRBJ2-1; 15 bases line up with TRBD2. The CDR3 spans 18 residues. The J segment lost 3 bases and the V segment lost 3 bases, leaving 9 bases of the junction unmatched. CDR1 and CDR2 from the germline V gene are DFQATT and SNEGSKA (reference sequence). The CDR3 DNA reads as TGCAGTGCTAGTCCCGGACTAGCGGGGGGGCCGTACTACAATGAGCAGTTCTTC. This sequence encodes CSASPGLAGGPYYNEQFF.

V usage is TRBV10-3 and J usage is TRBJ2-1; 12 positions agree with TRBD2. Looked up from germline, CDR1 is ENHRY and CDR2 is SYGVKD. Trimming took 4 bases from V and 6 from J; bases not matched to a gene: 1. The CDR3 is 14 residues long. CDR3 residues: CAISASGGVNEQFF. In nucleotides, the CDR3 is TGTGCCATCAGTGCTAGCGGGGGGGTCAATGAGCAGTTCTTC.

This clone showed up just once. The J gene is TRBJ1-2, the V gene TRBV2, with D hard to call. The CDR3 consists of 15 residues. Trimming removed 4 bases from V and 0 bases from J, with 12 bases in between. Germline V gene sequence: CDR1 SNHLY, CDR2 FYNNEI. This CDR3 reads CASSATRSANYGYTF. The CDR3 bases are TGTGCCAGCAGTGCGACTAGGTCAGCTAACTATGGCTACACCTTC.